A single sample gave rise to the 4 T cell receptor beta chains below, sequenced in a study of CD8 T cells in Susac syndrome. RNA totalling 0.5 to 1 ug underwent reverse transcription with random hexamers. TCRdb analysed the immunoSEQ multiplex PCR reads with MiXCR anew, one entry per CDR3 protein. The sample lists 170,000 or so distinct CDR3 sequences, approximately 93% seen once, with around 0.09% in the top ten. The specimen was CD4+ T cells from PBMCs. These receptors all stem from a human donor with multiple sclerosis.

This chain uses TRBV6-1 with TRBJ2-1; 8 bases align to TRBD2. CDR3 size: 16 residues. V shed 6 bases, J shed 6 bases, and the junction held 13 bases outside the gene matches. Germline values: CDR1 MNHNS, CDR2 SASEGT. CDR3 coding DNA: TGTGCCAGCAGCCCGGGTGGCGGGAGGAGCGGCAATGAGCAGTTCTTC. Translation gives CASSPGGGRSGNEQFF.

The chain combines TRBV7-2 with TRBJ1-2; D gene ambiguous. The CDR3 is 13 amino acids. V was cut by 4 bases and J by 8 bases, with 14 bases left in between. Germline assignment: CDR1 SGHTA and CDR2 FQGNSA. The CDR3 sequence is CASSSRLVRGYTF. Written as DNA, the CDR3 is TGTGCCAGCAGCTCCCGCCTAGTCAGAGGCTACACCTTC.

This sequence joins TRBV30 and TRBJ1-4; D is unresolved. Germline loops: CDR1 GTSNPN, CDR2 SVGIG (reference sequence). CDR3 length: 14 amino acids. V dropped 0 bases and J dropped 5 bases, with 10 bases sitting between them. The CDR3 loop reads CAWSVGLRNEKLFF. The CDR3 nucleotides are TGTGCCTGGAGTGTCGGCCTCCGAAATGAAAAACTGTTTTTT.

This chain links TRBV20-1 with TRBJ1-1; a weak D match, TRBD1 (5 bases). The CDR3 consists of 14 residues. V was cut by 1 base and J by 2 bases, with 11 bases left in between. CDR1 and CDR2 (germline): DFQATT, SNEGSKA (reference sequence). CDR3 DNA sequence: TGCAGTGCTAGAGCTCCGGGGGTCAACACTGAAGCTTTCTTT. It specifies CSARAPGVNTEAFF.